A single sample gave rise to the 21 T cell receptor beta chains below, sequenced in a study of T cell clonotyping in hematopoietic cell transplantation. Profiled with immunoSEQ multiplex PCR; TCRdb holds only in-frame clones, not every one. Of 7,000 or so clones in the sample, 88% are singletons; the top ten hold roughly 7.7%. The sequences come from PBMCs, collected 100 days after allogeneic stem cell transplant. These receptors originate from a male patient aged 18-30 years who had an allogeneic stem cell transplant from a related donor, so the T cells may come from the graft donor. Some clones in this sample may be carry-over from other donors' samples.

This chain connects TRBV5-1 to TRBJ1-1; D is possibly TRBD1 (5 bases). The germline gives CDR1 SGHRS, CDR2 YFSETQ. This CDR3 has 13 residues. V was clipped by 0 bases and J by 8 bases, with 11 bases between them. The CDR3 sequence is CASSLVGQSEAFF. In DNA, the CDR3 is TGCGCCAGCAGCTTGGTGGGGCAGTCAGAAGCTTTCTTT. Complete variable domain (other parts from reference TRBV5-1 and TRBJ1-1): KAGVTQTPRYLIKTRGQQVTLSCSPISGHRSVSWYQQTPGQGLQFLFEYFSETQRNKGNFPGRFSGRQFSNSRSEMNVSTLELGDSALYLCASSLVGQSEAFFGQGTRLTVV.

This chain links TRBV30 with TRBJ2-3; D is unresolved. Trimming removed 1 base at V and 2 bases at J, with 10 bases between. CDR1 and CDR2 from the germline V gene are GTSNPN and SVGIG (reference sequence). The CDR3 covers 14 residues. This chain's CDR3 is CAWSGTPTTDTQYF. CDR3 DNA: TGTGCCTGGAGTGGCACACCGACCACAGATACGCAGTATTTT. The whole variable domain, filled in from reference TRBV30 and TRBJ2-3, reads SQTIHQWPATLVQPVGSPLSLECTVEGTSNPNLYWYRQAAGRGLQLLFYSVGIGQISSEVPQNLSASRPQDRQFILSSKKLLLSDSGFYLCAWSGTPTTDTQYFGPGTRLTVL.

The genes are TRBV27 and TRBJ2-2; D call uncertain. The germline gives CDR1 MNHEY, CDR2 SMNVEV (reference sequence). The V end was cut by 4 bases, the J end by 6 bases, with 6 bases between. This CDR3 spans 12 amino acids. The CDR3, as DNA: TGTGCCAGCAGTTCCTACGCCGGGGAGCTGTTTTTT. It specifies CASSSYAGELFF.

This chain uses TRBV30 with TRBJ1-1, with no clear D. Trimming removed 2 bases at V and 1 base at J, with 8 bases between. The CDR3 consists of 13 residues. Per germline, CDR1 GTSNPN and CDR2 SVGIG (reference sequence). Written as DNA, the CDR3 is TGTGCCTGGAGTCGGGCGGAGAACACTGAAGCTTTCTTT. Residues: CAWSRAENTEAFF.

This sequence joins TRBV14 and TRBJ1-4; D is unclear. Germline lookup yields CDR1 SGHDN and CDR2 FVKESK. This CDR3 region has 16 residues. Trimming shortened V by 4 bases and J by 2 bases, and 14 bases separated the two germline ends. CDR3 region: CASSLLQMGTNEKLFF. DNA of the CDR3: TGTGCCAGCAGCCTTCTTCAAATGGGGACTAATGAAAAACTGTTTTTT.

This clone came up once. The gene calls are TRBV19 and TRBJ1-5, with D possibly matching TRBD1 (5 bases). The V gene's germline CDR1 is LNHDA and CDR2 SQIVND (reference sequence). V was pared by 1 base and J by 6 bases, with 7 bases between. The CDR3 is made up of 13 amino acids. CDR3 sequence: CASSIARGQPQHF. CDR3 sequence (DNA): TGTGCCAGTAGTATAGCGAGGGGTCAGCCCCAGCATTTT.

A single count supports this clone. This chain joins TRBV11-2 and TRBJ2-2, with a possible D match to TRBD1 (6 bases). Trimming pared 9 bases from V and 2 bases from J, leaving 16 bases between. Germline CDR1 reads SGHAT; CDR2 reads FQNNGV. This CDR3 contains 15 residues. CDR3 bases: TGTGCCAGTCGGGCAGGGGCTTTTAACACCGGGGAGCTGTTTTTT. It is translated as CASRAGAFNTGELFF.

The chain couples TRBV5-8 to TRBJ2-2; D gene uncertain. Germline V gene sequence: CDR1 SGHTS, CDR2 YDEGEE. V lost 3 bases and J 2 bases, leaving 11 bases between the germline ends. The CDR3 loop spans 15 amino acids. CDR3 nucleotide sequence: TGTGCCAGCAGCTCAGTTGACTCTAACACCGGGGAGCTGTTTTTT. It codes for CASSSVDSNTGELFF.

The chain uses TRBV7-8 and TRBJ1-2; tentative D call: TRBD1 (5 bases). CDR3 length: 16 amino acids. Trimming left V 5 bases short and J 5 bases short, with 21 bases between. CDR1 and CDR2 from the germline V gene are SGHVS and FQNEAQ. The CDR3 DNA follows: TGTGCCAGCAGCCCCCGATTTACGGGGCTTCGATATGGCTACACCTTC. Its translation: CASSPRFTGLRYGYTF.

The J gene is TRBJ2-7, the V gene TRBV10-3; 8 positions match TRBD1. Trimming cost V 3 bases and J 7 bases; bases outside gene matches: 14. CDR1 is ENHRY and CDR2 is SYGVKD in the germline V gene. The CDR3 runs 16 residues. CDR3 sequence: CAISDAGTGILGEQYV. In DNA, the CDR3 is TGTGCCATCAGTGATGCCGGGACAGGAATCTTGGGTGAGCAGTACGTC.

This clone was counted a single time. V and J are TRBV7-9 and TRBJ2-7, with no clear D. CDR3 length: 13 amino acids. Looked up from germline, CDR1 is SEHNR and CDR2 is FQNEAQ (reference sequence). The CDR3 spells CASSLVNSDEQYV. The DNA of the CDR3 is TGTGCCAGCAGCTTAGTTAACTCCGACGAGCAGTACGTC.

The DNA for the CDR3 is TGTGCCAGCAGCTTCCTCAGCCGGGAAGTAAGGGCCGGGGAGCTGTTTTTT. This sequence encodes CASSFLSREVRAGELFF. This rearrangement joins TRBV11-2 to TRBJ2-2; maybe TRBD2 (5 bases). CDR3 length: 17 amino acids. Trimming took 3 bases from V and 6 from J, leaving 20 bases between them. The germline V gene has CDR1 SGHAT and CDR2 FQNNGV.

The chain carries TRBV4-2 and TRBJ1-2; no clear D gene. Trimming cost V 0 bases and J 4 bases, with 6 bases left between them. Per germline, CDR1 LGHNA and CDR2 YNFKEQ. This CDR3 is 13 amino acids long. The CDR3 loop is CASSQERTYGYTF. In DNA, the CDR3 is TGTGCCAGCAGCCAAGAGCGGACCTATGGCTACACCTTC.

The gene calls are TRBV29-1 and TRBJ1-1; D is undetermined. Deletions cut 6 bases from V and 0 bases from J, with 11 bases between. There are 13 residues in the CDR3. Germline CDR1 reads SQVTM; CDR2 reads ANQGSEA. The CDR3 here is CSVRSGLNTEAFF. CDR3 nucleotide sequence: TGCAGCGTCCGCTCGGGCTTGAACACTGAAGCTTTCTTT.

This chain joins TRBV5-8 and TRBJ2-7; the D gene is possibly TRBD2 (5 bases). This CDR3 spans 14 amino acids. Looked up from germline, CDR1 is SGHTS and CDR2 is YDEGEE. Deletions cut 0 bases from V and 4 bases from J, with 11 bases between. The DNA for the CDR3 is TGTGCCAGCAGCTTGGGGGTAGGGAGTTACGAGCAGTACGTC. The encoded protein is CASSLGVGSYEQYV.

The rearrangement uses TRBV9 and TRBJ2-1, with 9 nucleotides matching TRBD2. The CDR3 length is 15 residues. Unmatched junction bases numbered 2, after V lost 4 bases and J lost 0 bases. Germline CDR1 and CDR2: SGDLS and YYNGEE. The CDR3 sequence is CASSRSGSSYNEQFF. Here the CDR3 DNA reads TGTGCCAGCAGCCGTAGCGGGAGCTCCTACAATGAGCAGTTCTTC.

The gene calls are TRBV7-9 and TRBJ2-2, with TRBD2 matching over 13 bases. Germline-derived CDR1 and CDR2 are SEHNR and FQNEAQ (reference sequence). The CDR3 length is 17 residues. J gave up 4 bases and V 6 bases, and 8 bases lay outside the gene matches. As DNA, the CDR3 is TGTGCCAGCAGGCGACTAGCGGGAGGCCCGGGCACCGGGGAGCTGTTTTTT. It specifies CASRRLAGGPGTGELFF.

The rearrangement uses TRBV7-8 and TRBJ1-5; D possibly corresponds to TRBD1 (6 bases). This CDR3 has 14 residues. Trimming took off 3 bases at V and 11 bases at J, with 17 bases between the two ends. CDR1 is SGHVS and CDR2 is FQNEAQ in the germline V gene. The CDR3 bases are TGTGCCAGCAGCTTGACCAGGGGTGCGGGAGCCCAGCATTTT. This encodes CASSLTRGAGAQHF.

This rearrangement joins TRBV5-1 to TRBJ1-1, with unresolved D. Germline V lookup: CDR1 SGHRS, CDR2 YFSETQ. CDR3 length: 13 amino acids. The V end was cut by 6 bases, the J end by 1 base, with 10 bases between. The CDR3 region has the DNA TGCGCCAGCACGTGGGCGGGGAACACTGAAGCTTTCTTT. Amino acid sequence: CASTWAGNTEAFF.

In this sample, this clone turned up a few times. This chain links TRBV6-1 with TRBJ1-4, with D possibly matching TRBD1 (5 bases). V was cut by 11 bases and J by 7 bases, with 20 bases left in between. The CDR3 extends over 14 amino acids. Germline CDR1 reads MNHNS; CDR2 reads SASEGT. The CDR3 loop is CAGGREGSSEKLFF. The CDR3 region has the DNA TGTGCCGGCGGCAGGGAAGGGTCCAGTGAAAAACTGTTTTTT.

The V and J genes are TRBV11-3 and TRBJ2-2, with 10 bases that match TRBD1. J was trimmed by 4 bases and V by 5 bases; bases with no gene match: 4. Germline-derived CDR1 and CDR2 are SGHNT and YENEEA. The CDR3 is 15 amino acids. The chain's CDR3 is CASSPRDRGTGELFF. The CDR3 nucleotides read TGTGCCAGCAGCCCCCGGGACAGGGGCACCGGGGAGCTGTTTTTT.